This TCR beta chain comes out of a study of shared clonotypes between healthy human individuals. Findings of the study overall: Across subsets, estimated richness was generally greater for naive than for memory populations. Four donors shared approximately 5% of their naive CD4 clonotypes.

The V end was cut by 4 bases, the J end by 8 bases, with 12 bases between. This CDR3 has 13 amino acids. Per germline, CDR1 GTSNPN and CDR2 SVGIG (reference sequence). As for this clone: What it binds is unknown.

Replicate PCRs from sorted subsets contained roughly 200 ng DNA, which is some 30,000 T cell genomes. TCRdb's copy holds only in-frame clones and misses some; the assay was immunoSEQ multiplex PCR. The sample has about 710,000 clones, about 80% seen once. This rearrangement joins TRBV30 to TRBJ1-6; D is possibly TRBD1 (5 bases). This TCR came from a woman in her twenties or thirties in good health. The sample comprised memory CD4+ T cells sorted from blood. As to subset: CD45RA-negative fraction. The CDR3, as DNA: TGTGCCTGGAATCGGGACGGAGATTCACCCCTCCACTTT. This sequence encodes CAWNRDGDSPLHF.